The rows below give T cell receptor beta chains drawn from one sample of a study of spatial heterogeneity in lung cancer. TCRdb analysed the 5' RACE reads with MiXCR anew, one entry per CDR3 protein. Counted here are roughly 3,600 distinct CDR3 sequences, approximately 4.9% occurring once; the ten biggest clones make up more than 12%. Sequencing was performed on lung tumor tissue, taken at surgery. These receptors came from a female donor with early-stage non-small cell lung cancer. Both conserved end residues are part of each CDR3. The order of the fields is J gene, V gene, CDR3 length, CDR3 protein.

j_gene: TRBJ1-5; v_gene: TRBV5-5; len: 12; CDR3aa: CASSLANQPQHF
j_gene: TRBJ2-3; v_gene: TRBV5-4; len: 14; CDR3aa: CASSPQRSTDTQYF
j_gene: TRBJ1-1; v_gene: TRBV20-1; len: 13; CDR3aa: CSTRGTGLGEAFF
j_gene: TRBJ2-1; v_gene: TRBV11-1; len: 15; CDR3aa: CASSFGLRGLNEQFF
j_gene: TRBJ1-4; v_gene: TRBV28; len: 15; CDR3aa: CASSRTGGLGEKLFF
j_gene: TRBJ2-5; v_gene: TRBV7-9; len: 14; CDR3aa: CASRSRDSQETQYF
j_gene: TRBJ2-6; v_gene: TRBV12-3/TRBV12-4; len: 17; CDR3aa: CASTPAPGVAGANVLTF
j_gene: TRBJ1-4; v_gene: TRBV30; len: 14; CDR3aa: CAWDRDSENEKLFF
j_gene: TRBJ1-5; v_gene: TRBV4-1; len: 15; CDR3aa: CASSQDWDRNQPQHF
j_gene: TRBJ2-5; v_gene: TRBV20-1; len: 16; CDR3aa: CSARTPLAGVQETQYF
j_gene: TRBJ1-1; v_gene: TRBV12-3/TRBV12-4; len: 13; CDR3aa: CASSPGGYTEAFF
j_gene: TRBJ2-3; v_gene: TRBV18; len: 13; CDR3aa: CASSPENTDTQYF
j_gene: TRBJ1-5; v_gene: TRBV19; len: 13; CDR3aa: CASSPLGKEGQHF
j_gene: TRBJ2-5; v_gene: TRBV9; len: 16; CDR3aa: CASSAISGGALETQYF
j_gene: TRBJ2-3; v_gene: TRBV9; len: 15; CDR3aa: CASSVESGKMDTQYF
j_gene: TRBJ2-5; v_gene: TRBV7-2; len: 15; CDR3aa: CASSSQGATQETQYF
j_gene: TRBJ2-1; v_gene: TRBV14; len: 15; CDR3aa: CASSQDVAVWDEQFF
j_gene: TRBJ2-7; v_gene: TRBV20-1; len: 16; CDR3aa: CSARANRGTGWVEQYF
j_gene: TRBJ2-3; v_gene: TRBV5-4; len: 14; CDR3aa: CASSLMLTPDTQYF
j_gene: TRBJ1-5; v_gene: TRBV7-9; len: 14; CDR3aa: CASSRGLGFQPQHF
j_gene: TRBJ2-5; v_gene: TRBV12-3/TRBV12-4; len: 13; CDR3aa: CASSLGGGETQYF
j_gene: TRBJ1-4; v_gene: TRBV7-2; len: 15; CDR3aa: CASSLTIGEDEKLFF
j_gene: TRBJ1-6; v_gene: TRBV7-8; len: 17; CDR3aa: CASSLVGGSAYNSPLHF
j_gene: TRBJ2-7; v_gene: TRBV7-2; len: 12; CDR3aa: CASSSYIYEQYF
j_gene: TRBJ2-1; v_gene: TRBV28; len: 13; CDR3aa: CASSLFGGNEQFF
j_gene: TRBJ2-1; v_gene: TRBV20-1; len: 14; CDR3aa: CSASTSGGYNEQFF
j_gene: TRBJ2-2; v_gene: TRBV20-1; len: 17; CDR3aa: CSARDKRGGTNTGELFF
j_gene: TRBJ2-3; v_gene: TRBV2; len: 16; CDR3aa: CASIAGRDRTTDTQYF
j_gene: TRBJ2-5; v_gene: TRBV20-1; len: 14; CDR3aa: CSARLGGGLETQYF
j_gene: TRBJ1-5; v_gene: TRBV4-3; len: 15; CDR3aa: CASSQSWTGDQPQHF
j_gene: TRBJ1-5; v_gene: TRBV19; len: 12; CDR3aa: CASSITGGVPHF
j_gene: TRBJ2-1; v_gene: TRBV20-1; len: 15; CDR3aa: CSAPKEGARDNEQFF
j_gene: TRBJ2-3; v_gene: TRBV9; len: 14; CDR3aa: CASSWGEGTDTQYF
j_gene: TRBJ1-5; v_gene: TRBV6-4; len: 13; CDR3aa: CASSEQSNQPQHF
j_gene: TRBJ2-3; v_gene: TRBV30; len: 14; CDR3aa: CAWSLGRDTDTQYF
j_gene: TRBJ1-4; v_gene: TRBV4-1; len: 14; CDR3aa: CASSLGQGNEKLFF
j_gene: TRBJ1-2; v_gene: TRBV3-1; len: 15; CDR3aa: CASSHSGRFNYGYTF
j_gene: TRBJ2-3; v_gene: TRBV12-3/TRBV12-4; len: 12; CDR3aa: CASSDSRGTQYF
j_gene: TRBJ2-1; v_gene: TRBV9; len: 15; CDR3aa: CASSGYRGIDNEQFF
j_gene: TRBJ2-6; v_gene: TRBV28; len: 17; CDR3aa: CASSSDRMGYGANVLTF
j_gene: TRBJ1-1; v_gene: TRBV20-1; len: 13; CDR3aa: CSARDPWRAEAFF
j_gene: TRBJ1-2; v_gene: TRBV5-1; len: 14; CDR3aa: CASSLDQGRDGYTF
j_gene: TRBJ2-5; v_gene: TRBV6-5; len: 15; CDR3aa: CASTDPLGNQETQYF
j_gene: TRBJ1-5; v_gene: TRBV20-1; len: 12; CDR3aa: CSAKDSNQPQHF
j_gene: TRBJ2-2; v_gene: TRBV7-2; len: 15; CDR3aa: CASSLGGTGTGELFF
j_gene: TRBJ1-5; v_gene: TRBV2; len: 16; CDR3aa: CASSAPTGLTNQPQHF
j_gene: TRBJ1-6; v_gene: TRBV20-1; len: 15; CDR3aa: CSARDKGGYNSPLHF
j_gene: TRBJ1-2; v_gene: TRBV12-3/TRBV12-4; len: 12; CDR3aa: CASGGGGYGYTF
j_gene: TRBJ2-3; v_gene: TRBV20-1; len: 15; CDR3aa: CSASLAGLSTDTQYF
j_gene: TRBJ1-1; v_gene: TRBV6-2/TRBV6-3; len: 14; CDR3aa: CASSYRAYSTEAFF
j_gene: TRBJ1-4; v_gene: TRBV4-3; len: 17; CDR3aa: CASSHKQRQGANEKLFF